The clone carrying this TCR beta chain was counted once. The record originates from a study of blood T cell repertoires in COVID-19. Overall study context: Spain, Italy and the United States supplied samples that represented acute and convalescent COVID-19. PBMCs, B-cell-depleted T cells, or T cells provided the cDNA or gDNA that made up the material.

There are 14 residues in the CDR3. From germline, CDR1 is LGHDT and CDR2 YNNKEL (reference sequence). V gave up 4 bases and J gave up 11 bases; unmatched junction bases: 13. Clones were read by immunoSEQ multiplex PCR, and TCRdb kept only the in-frame ones, dropping some. This sample yields about 27,000 clones, of which roughly 70% are seen a single time; approximately 7% belongs to the top ten. This TCR was recovered from a man aged 55 to 69 with active or convalescent COVID-19. The chain couples TRBV3-1 (or the pseudogene TRBV3-2) to TRBJ1-2; 7 bases are a match to TRBD1. Input material: peripheral blood. CDR3 amino acids: CASSLWGQLLSYTF. In nucleotides, the CDR3 is TGTGCCAGCAGCCTATGGGGACAGCTGTTGTCGTACACCTTC.